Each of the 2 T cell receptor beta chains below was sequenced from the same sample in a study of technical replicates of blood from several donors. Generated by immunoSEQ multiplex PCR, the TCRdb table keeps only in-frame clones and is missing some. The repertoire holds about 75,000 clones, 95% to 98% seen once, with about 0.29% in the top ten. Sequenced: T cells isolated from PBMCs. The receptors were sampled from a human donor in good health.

Written as DNA, the CDR3 is TGTGCCAGCAGCTTAAACCCCCTTTTTTCGGGGGGGGCTGAAGCTTTCTTT. Its translation: CASSLNPLFSGGAEAFF. V gene TRBV11-2 combines with J gene TRBJ1-1, with D perhaps TRBD1 (5 bases). The germline V gene encodes CDR1 SGHAT and CDR2 FQNNGV. This CDR3 spans 17 amino acids. V lost 2 bases, J lost 6 bases, and 22 bases lay in between.

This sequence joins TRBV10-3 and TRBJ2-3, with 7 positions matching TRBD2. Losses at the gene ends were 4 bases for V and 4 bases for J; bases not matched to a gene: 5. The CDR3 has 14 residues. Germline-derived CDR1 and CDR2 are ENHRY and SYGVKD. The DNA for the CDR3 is TGTGCCATCAGTGTCGCGGGAGTGGCAGATACGCAGTATTTT. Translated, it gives CAISVAGVADTQYF.